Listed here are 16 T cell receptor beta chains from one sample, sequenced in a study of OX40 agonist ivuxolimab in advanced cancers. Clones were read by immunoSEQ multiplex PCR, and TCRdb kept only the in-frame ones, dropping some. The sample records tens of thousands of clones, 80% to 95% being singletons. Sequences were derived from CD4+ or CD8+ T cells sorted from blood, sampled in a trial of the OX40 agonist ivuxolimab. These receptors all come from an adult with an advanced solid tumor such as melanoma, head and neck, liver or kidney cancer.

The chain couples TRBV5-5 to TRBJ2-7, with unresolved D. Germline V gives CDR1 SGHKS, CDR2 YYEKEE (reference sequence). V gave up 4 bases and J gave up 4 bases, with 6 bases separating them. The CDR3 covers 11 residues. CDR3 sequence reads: CASSPSYEQYF. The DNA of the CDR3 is TGTGCCAGCAGCCCGAGTTACGAGCAGTACTTC.

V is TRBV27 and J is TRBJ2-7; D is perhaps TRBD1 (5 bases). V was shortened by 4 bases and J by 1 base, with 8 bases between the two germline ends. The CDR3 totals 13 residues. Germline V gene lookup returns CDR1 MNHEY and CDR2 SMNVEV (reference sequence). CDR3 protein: CASSWGQSYEQYF. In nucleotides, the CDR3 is TGTGCCAGCAGTTGGGGCCAGTCCTACGAGCAGTACTTC.

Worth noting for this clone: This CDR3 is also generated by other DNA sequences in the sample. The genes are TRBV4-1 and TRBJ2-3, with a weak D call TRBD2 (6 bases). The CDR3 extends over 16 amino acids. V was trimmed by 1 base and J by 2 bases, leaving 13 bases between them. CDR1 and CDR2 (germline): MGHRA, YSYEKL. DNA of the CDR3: TGCGCCAGCAGCCAAGGGACTAACATACTCACAGATACGCAGTATTTT. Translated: CASSQGTNILTDTQYF.

The CDR3 loop is CASSLTSGGYEQYF. DNA for the CDR3: TGTGCCAGCAGTTTAACTAGCGGGGGCTACGAGCAGTACTTC. The gene calls are TRBV27 and TRBJ2-7; TRBD2 matches 11 bases. Germline V gene sequence: CDR1 MNHEY, CDR2 SMNVEV (reference sequence). With 2 bases clipped from V and 3 bases from J, the junction kept 0 bases outside the gene matches. The CDR3 is made up of 14 amino acids.

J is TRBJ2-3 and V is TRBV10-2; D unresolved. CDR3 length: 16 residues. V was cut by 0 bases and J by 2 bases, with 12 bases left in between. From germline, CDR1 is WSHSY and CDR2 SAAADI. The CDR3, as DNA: TGCGCCAGCAGTGAGTCGGCGACTTACTACACAGATACGCAGTATTTT. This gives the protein CASSESATYYTDTQYF.

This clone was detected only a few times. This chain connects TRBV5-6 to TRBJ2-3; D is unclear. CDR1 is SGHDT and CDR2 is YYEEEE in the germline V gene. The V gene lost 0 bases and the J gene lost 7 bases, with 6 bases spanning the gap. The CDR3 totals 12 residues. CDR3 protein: CASSLEGYTQYF. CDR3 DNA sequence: TGTGCCAGCAGCTTGGAAGGTTATACGCAGTATTTT.

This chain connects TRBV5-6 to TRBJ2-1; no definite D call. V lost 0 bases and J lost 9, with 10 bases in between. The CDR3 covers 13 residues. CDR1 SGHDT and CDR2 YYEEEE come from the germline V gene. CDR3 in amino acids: CASSLGSAFEQFF. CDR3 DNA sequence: TGTGCCAGCAGCTTGGGATCAGCATTTGAGCAGTTCTTC.

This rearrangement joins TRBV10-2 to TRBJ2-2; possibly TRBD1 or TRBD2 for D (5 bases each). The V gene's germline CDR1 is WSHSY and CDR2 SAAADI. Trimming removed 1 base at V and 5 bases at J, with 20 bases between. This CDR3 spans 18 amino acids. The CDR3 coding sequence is TGCGCCAGCAGTGAGTTAGGGACGACCGCTTTACTAACCGGGGAGCTGTTTTTT. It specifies CASSELGTTALLTGELFF.

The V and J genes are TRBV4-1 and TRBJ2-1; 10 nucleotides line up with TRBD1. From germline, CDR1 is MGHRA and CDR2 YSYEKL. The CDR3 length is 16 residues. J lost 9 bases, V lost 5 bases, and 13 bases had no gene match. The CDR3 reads CASSKPGTGVVGEQFF. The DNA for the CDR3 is TGCGCCAGCAGCAAACCCGGGACAGGGGTGGTCGGTGAGCAGTTCTTC.

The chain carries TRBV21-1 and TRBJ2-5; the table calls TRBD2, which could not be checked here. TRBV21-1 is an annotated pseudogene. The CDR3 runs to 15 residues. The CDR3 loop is CASSKEGGRQETQYF. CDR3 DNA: TGTGCCAGCAGCAAAGAGGGAGGTCGGCAAGAGACCCAGTACTTC.

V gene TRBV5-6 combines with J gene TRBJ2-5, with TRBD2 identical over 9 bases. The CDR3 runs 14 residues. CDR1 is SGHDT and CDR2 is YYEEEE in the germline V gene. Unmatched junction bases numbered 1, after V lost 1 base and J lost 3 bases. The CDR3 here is CASSLIAGEETQYF. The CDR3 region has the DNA TGTGCCAGCAGCTTGATAGCGGGGGAAGAGACCCAGTACTTC.

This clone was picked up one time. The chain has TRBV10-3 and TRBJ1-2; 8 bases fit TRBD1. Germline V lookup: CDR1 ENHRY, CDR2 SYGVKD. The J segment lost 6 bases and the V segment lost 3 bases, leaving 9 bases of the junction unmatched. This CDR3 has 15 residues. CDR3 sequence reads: CAISETWDRQHGYTF. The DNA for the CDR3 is TGTGCCATCAGTGAAACCTGGGACAGGCAGCATGGCTACACCTTC.

CDR3 nucleotides: TGTGCCAGCAGTGAAGCGGGGGGGACTGAAGCTTTCTTT. Translating gives CASSEAGGTEAFF. The rearrangement joins TRBV6-1 to TRBJ1-1, with a possible D match to TRBD1 (5 bases). CDR1 and CDR2 (germline): MNHNS, SASEGT. This CDR3 contains 13 residues. V was clipped by 0 bases and J by 5 bases, with 7 bases between them.

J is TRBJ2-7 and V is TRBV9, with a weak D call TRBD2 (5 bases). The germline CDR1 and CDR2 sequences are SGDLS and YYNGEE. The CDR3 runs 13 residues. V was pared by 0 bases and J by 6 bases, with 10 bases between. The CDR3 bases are TGTGCCAGCAGCGTAGACGAGGGTTCCGAGCAGTACTTC. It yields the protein CASSVDEGSEQYF.

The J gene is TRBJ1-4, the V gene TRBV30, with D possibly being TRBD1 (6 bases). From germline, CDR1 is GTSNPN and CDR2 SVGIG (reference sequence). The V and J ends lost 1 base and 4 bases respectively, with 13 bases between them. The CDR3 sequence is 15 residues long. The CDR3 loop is CAWSGTDYINEKLFF. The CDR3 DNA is TGTGCCTGGAGTGGGACAGATTATATTAATGAAAAACTGTTTTTT.

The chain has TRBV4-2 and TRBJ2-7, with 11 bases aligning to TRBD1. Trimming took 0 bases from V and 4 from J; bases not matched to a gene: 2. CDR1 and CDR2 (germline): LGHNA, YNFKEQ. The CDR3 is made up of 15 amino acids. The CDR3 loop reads CASSQEGTGGYEQYF. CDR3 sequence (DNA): TGTGCCAGCAGCCAAGAAGGGACAGGGGGTTACGAGCAGTACTTC.